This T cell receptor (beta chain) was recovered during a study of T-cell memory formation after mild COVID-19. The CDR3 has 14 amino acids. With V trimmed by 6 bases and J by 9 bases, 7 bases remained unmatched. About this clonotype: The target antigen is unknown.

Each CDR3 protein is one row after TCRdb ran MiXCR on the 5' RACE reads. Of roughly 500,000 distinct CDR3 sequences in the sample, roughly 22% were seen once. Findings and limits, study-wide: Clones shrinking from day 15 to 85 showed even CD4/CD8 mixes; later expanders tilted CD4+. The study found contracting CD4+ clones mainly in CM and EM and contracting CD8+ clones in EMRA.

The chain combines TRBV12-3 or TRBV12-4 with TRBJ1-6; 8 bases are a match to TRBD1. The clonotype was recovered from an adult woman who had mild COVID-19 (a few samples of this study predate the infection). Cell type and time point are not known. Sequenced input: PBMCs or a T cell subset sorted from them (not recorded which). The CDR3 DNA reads TGTGCCAGCAGGTTGACAGGGGTTGGTTCACCCCTCCACTTT. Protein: CASRLTGVGSPLHF.